Following are 10 T cell receptor beta chains from one sample sequenced in a study of control samples from healthy donors and cancer patients. Using immunoSEQ multiplex PCR, the repertoire was profiled, and TCRdb retains in-frame clones only, with some absent. The sample includes 150,000 to 200,000 clones, about 86% seen only once; the top ten take 1.5% to 2%. The sequencing input was blood. These receptor sequences come from a man aged 18 to 30 in good health.

The chain is built from TRBV12-3 or TRBV12-4 and TRBJ2-5; D gene ambiguous. The length of the CDR3 is 12 residues. Trimming shortened V by 1 base and J by 5 bases, and 5 bases separated the two germline ends. DNA for the CDR3: TGTGCCAGCAGTTTAGTGAGGGAGACCCAGTACTTC. Translation gives CASSLVRETQYF.

The genes are TRBV24-1 and TRBJ2-3; 7 nucleotides line up with TRBD1. Per germline, CDR1 KGHDR and CDR2 SFDVKD. The CDR3 sequence is 13 residues long. The J segment lost 1 base and the V segment lost 9 bases, leaving 3 bases of the junction unmatched. The CDR3 reads CATQGQGTDTQYF. The CDR3 bases are TGTGCCACCCAAGGACAGGGCACAGATACGCAGTATTTT.

The gene calls are TRBV2 and TRBJ1-5; a weak D match, TRBD1 (5 bases). V lost 7 bases, J lost 1 base, and 11 bases lay in between. The CDR3 consists of 14 residues. Germline V lookup: CDR1 SNHLY, CDR2 FYNNEI. DNA for the CDR3: TGTGCCAGCACTGAGGGGTCGAGCAATCAGCCCCAGCATTTT. Residues: CASTEGSSNQPQHF.

The gene calls are TRBV18 and TRBJ2-7; TRBD1 might be the D (5 bases). The CDR3 spans 14 residues. Deletions cut 2 bases from V and 0 bases from J, with 8 bases between. Germline V gene sequence: CDR1 KGHSH, CDR2 LQKENI. CDR3 in DNA: TGTGCCAGCTCACCAAGGACACTCTCCTACGAGCAGTACTTC. Amino acids: CASSPRTLSYEQYF.

This clone was counted once. The chain links TRBV30 to TRBJ2-7; a possible D gene is TRBD2 (7 bases). The CDR3 contains 13 residues. Trimming left V 6 bases short and J 3 bases short, with 15 bases between. Germline V gene data show CDR1 as GTSNPN and CDR2 as SVGIG (reference sequence). The CDR3: CACKVGGGYEQYF. The CDR3 DNA follows: TGTGCCTGTAAGGTAGGGGGGGGCTACGAGCAGTACTTC.

This sequence joins TRBV11-2 and TRBJ2-7; 7 positions match TRBD1. V lost 5 bases to trimming and J lost 2 bases; unmatched junction nucleotides: 3. Germline CDR1 is SGHAT and CDR2 is FQNNGV. The CDR3 has 13 residues. The CDR3 DNA follows: TGTGCCAGCAGCCCTGACAGGGCCTACGAGCAGTACTTC. Translating gives CASSPDRAYEQYF.

This clone was seen only once. This chain uses TRBV4-2 with TRBJ2-3, with 13 bases matching TRBD2. The CDR3 contains 17 residues. The ends lost 0 bases at V and 2 bases at J; junction bases unmatched: 2. Per the germline V gene, CDR1 is LGHNA and CDR2 is YNFKEQ. The CDR3 DNA reads TGTGCCAGCAGCCAAGACGGGACTAGCGGGGTCACAGATACGCAGTATTTT. This sequence encodes CASSQDGTSGVTDTQYF.

The CDR3 loop is CAISEVPGEQYF. In nucleotides, the CDR3 is TGTGCCATCAGTGAGGTCCCTGGCGAGCAGTACTTC. The J gene is TRBJ2-7, the V gene TRBV10-3; no clear D. The CDR3 spans 12 residues. Germline V gene lookup returns CDR1 ENHRY and CDR2 SYGVKD. Trimming took 2 bases from V and 6 from J, leaving 8 bases between them.

CDR3 nucleotide sequence: TGTGCCTGGATGTTCCTAGCGACCGGGGAGCTGTTTTTT. It translates to CAWMFLATGELFF. The genes are TRBV30 and TRBJ2-2, with D tentatively TRBD2 (6 bases). Germline loops: CDR1 GTSNPN, CDR2 SVGIG (reference sequence). Trimming shortened V by 4 bases and J by 5 bases, and 11 bases separated the two germline ends. The CDR3 extends over 13 amino acids.

The chain couples TRBV30 to TRBJ2-1; the match to TRBD1 covers 7 bases. V lost 2 bases to trimming and J lost 3 bases; unmatched junction nucleotides: 4. The germline gives CDR1 GTSNPN, CDR2 SVGIG (reference sequence). The CDR3 runs 14 residues. CDR3 nucleotide sequence: TGTGCCTGGAGTTACAGGGGATTCTACAATGAGCAGTTCTTC. It is translated as CAWSYRGFYNEQFF.